This T cell receptor (beta chain) stems from a study of OX40 agonist ivuxolimab in advanced cancers. Regarding the study in general: Ivuxolimab was an agonistic, fully human IgG2 monoclonal antibody directed against OX40 (CD134), a costimulatory receptor. Intravenous ivuxolimab was administered to patients every 2 weeks at six dose levels: 0.01, 0.1, 0.3, 1.5, 3 and 10 mg/kg. Of the 52 patients in dose escalation, about 20 had hepatocellular carcinoma, some 15 had melanoma, 9 had renal cell carcinoma and 9 had head and neck cancer. The dose-escalation cohort was roughly 83% male with a mean age of roughly 60 years, ranging from 23 to 79. Prior anti-PD-1, anti-PD-L1 or anti-CTLA-4 therapy was permitted, and about two fifths of dose-escalation patients had received checkpoint inhibitors. Three dose-escalation patients achieved partial responses, one with hepatocellular carcinoma and two with cutaneous melanoma. Peripheral TCRbeta sequencing aimed to test whether ivuxolimab altered TCR sequence diversity and caused clonal T-cell expansion. The paper reports the monotherapy dose-escalation portion (N of about 54 patients) of the phase I ivuxolimab trial. Results the study describes overall, beyond this receptor: The antigen specificity of the peripheral T cells that underwent clonal expansion was not determined. At doses of 0.1 to 3.0 mg/kg, clonal expansion of both CD4+ and CD8+ blood T cells was observed from baseline to week 6. In the 0.1-3.0 mg/kg groups, partial responders had among the lowest normalized peripheral clonal expansion, particularly in CD8+ T cells. After ivuxolimab, more expanded clones were found on average in CD8+ T cells than in CD4+ T cells. Low levels of normalized T-cell clonal expansion were also seen in some patients who did not respond.

Patients with autoimmune disease history or receiving systemic immunosuppression were excluded from the trial. Peripheral blood for TCR sequencing was collected from all dose cohorts at baseline, on cycle 4 day 1, and on cycle 7 day 1. Samples came from an open-label, multicenter, first-in-human phase I dose-escalation trial of ivuxolimab. The trial enrolled adults with locally advanced or metastatic head and neck squamous cell, hepatocellular, melanoma or renal cell carcinoma. Before TCR sequencing, CD4+ and CD8+ T cells were separately sorted from peripheral blood. For sequencing of the TCRbeta CDR3 region, genomic DNA was extracted from the sorted cells. TCRbeta CDR3 regions were sequenced using the immunoSEQ Assay. As stored in TCRdb, this immuneACCESS dataset retains in-frame rearrangements with V and J assigned. A fraction of the clones does not appear; measured against another copy, unresolved V genes explain less than half of the discrepancy, and the remainder lacks a known reason. This sample has some 98,000 clones in its table, and roughly nine tenths of those were observed once. The ten largest clonotypes hold less than 0.4% of the sample.

This clone was observed a single time. Its antigen remains undetermined. No qualities accompany the bases; no much larger clone lies one base away. The CDR3, from cysteine to phenylalanine, totals 15 residues. The kept DNA is CDR3 alone, 45 bases in frame from the first base. Material: CD4+ or CD8+ T cells sorted from blood, obtained in a trial of the OX40 agonist ivuxolimab. This receptor was taken from an adult with an advanced solid tumor such as melanoma, head and neck, liver or kidney cancer. The chain uses TRBV21-1 and TRBJ2-3; the table calls TRBD2, which could not be checked here. TRBV21-1 is a pseudogene locus. The DNA sequence follows: TGTGCCAGCAGCAGCTTAGCGGGAGCGGCAGATACGCAGTATTTT. It encodes CASSSLAGAADTQYF.